Shown below are 15 T cell receptor beta chains from a single sample sequenced in a study of T cells in Graves' hyperthyroidism and ophthalmopathy. From RNA transcripts, TCR beta CDR3 regions were amplified. In the first-round RT-PCR of the TCR CDR3, the HTBI primer set was used. A single record per CDR3 protein comes from TCRdb applying MiXCR to the multiplex PCR reads. Of about 210,000 distinct CDR3 sequences listed, about 18% were seen once; the top ten hold around 47%. Sample: blood. The receptors derive from a middle-aged man with Graves' hyperthyroidism.

This clonotype has ten or more counts. The chain links TRBV28 to TRBJ2-3; TRBD1 or TRBD2 may be the D gene (5 bases each). The CDR3 sequence is 14 residues long. Germline V CDR1 and CDR2: MDHEN, SYDVKM. V lost 5 bases and J 1 base, leaving 10 bases between the germline ends. The CDR3 nucleotides read TGTGCCAGCAGTGAGCCGGGACGCACAGATACGCAGTATTTT. Translated, it gives CASSEPGRTDTQYF.

This clonotype was seen at least ten times. The chain has TRBV20-1 and TRBJ2-7, with 8 bases lining up with TRBD1. The ends lost 6 bases at V and 1 base at J; junction bases unmatched: 8. This CDR3 is built from 14 residues. CDR1 and CDR2 (germline): DFQATT, SNEGSKA (reference sequence). The CDR3 nucleotides are TGCAGTGCCCTGCTGGACAGGGTGTCCTACGAGCAGTACTTC. Translating gives CSALLDRVSYEQYF.

V gene TRBV20-1 combines with J gene TRBJ1-4; perhaps TRBD1 as D (5 bases). The V gene lost 8 bases and the J gene lost 0 bases, with 13 bases spanning the gap. Per the germline V gene, CDR1 is DFQATT and CDR2 is SNEGSKA (reference sequence). The CDR3 is 14 amino acids. For the CDR3, the DNA is TGCAGTACTTTGGACATCTCAACTAATGAAAAACTGTTTTTT. The encoded protein is CSTLDISTNEKLFF.

The chain is built from TRBV30 and TRBJ1-2, with D possibly being TRBD1 (5 bases). The ends were cut back, 2 bases at V and 4 bases at J, with 11 bases in the middle. From germline, CDR1 is GTSNPN and CDR2 SVGIG (reference sequence). There are 13 residues in the CDR3. The CDR3 loop reads CAWSSGASYGYTF. The CDR3 nucleotides read TGTGCCTGGAGTTCTGGGGCGAGCTATGGCTACACCTTC. The full variable domain, its missing parts supplied by reference TRBV30 and TRBJ1-2, is SQTIHQWPATLVQPVGSPLSLECTVEGTSNPNLYWYRQAAGRGLQLLFYSVGIGQISSEVPQNLSASRPQDRQFILSSKKLLLSDSGFYLCAWSSGASYGYTFGSGTRLTVV.

V is TRBV9 and J is TRBJ1-2, with no clear D. Germline V gene lookup returns CDR1 SGDLS and CDR2 YYNGEE. CDR3 length: 16 amino acids. V gave up 4 bases and J gave up 7 bases, with 23 bases separating them. CDR3 in DNA: TGTGCCAGCAGCCTTCGAGGGCAGGTCCACATTACTGGCTACACCTTC. Translation gives CASSLRGQVHITGYTF.

The chain links TRBV19 to TRBJ2-7; unclear D gene. The V gene lost 3 bases and the J gene lost 3 bases, with 9 bases spanning the gap. Looked up from germline, CDR1 is LNHDA and CDR2 is SQIVND (reference sequence). The CDR3 sequence is 13 residues long. In DNA, the CDR3 is TGTGCCAGTAGTATTGGAGAGAGCTACGAGCAGTACTTC. It yields the protein CASSIGESYEQYF.

The chain carries TRBV24-1 and TRBJ2-3; D call uncertain. This CDR3 is built from 15 residues. Trimming shortened V by 1 base and J by 1 base, and 8 bases separated the two germline ends. Germline values: CDR1 KGHDR, CDR2 SFDVKD. In DNA, the CDR3 is TGTGCCACCAGTGATTTTTCGGTTCGCACAGATACGCAGTATTTT. Its protein product is CATSDFSVRTDTQYF.

The chain employs TRBV7-9 and TRBJ2-2; 12 bases fit TRBD1. Germline V gene data show CDR1 as SEHNR and CDR2 as FQNEAQ (reference sequence). The CDR3 sequence is 14 residues long. The V and J ends lost 6 bases and 7 bases, in that order; junction bases with no gene match: 3. This chain's CDR3 is CASRGQGAVGELFF. The CDR3 DNA is TGTGCCAGCAGGGGACAGGGGGCAGTCGGGGAGCTGTTTTTT.

This clonotype has only a few counts. This could be a read error, since a much larger clone is one nucleotide away. This rearrangement joins TRBV28 to TRBJ2-7, with D perhaps TRBD1 (6 bases). The CDR3 consists of 13 residues. Deletions cut 3 bases from V and 9 bases from J, with 15 bases between. The germline gives CDR1 MDHEN, CDR2 SYDVKM. In nucleotides, the CDR3 is TGTGCCAGCAGTTTTCTGGCAGGGGCTGTGCAGTACTTC. This encodes CASSFLAGAVQYF.

This clonotype came up many times. V usage is TRBV4-3 and J usage is TRBJ1-1; TRBD1 agrees at 9 bases. CDR1 and CDR2 from the germline V gene are LGHNA and YSLEER. With 3 bases clipped from V and 7 bases from J, the junction kept 6 bases outside the gene matches. The CDR3 runs 14 residues. CDR3 DNA sequence: TGCGCCAGCAGCCAGAGGGACAGGGACGGTGAAGCTTTCTTT. It codes for CASSQRDRDGEAFF.

The V and J genes are TRBV27 and TRBJ1-1; 7 positions match TRBD1. Germline trimming cut 3 bases from V and 3 bases from J; bases unmatched to any gene: 4. Looked up from germline, CDR1 is MNHEY and CDR2 is SMNVEV (reference sequence). The length of the CDR3 is 14 residues. In nucleotides, the CDR3 is TGTGCCAGCAGTTTTCGCAGGGGGGACACTGAAGCTTTCTTT. Its translation is CASSFRRGDTEAFF.

The sample holds many counts of this clonotype. The gene calls are TRBV27 and TRBJ2-1; TRBD1 is a possible D gene (6 bases). The CDR3 covers 13 residues. V was shortened by 3 bases and J by 10 bases, with 13 bases between the two germline ends. From germline, CDR1 is MNHEY and CDR2 SMNVEV (reference sequence). The CDR3 nucleotides are TGTGCCAGCAGTTTGGACAGCCTAAGAGAGCAGTTCTTC. It codes for CASSLDSLREQFF.

This clonotype was detected many times. The genes are TRBV27 and TRBJ2-1; possible D gene TRBD1, 6 bases. This CDR3 has 13 residues. Trimming stripped 2 bases from V and 6 bases from J, with 8 bases between. Germline CDR1 reads MNHEY; CDR2 reads SMNVEV (reference sequence). The CDR3, as DNA: TGTGCCAGCAGTTTAATGGGGGCCAATGAGCAGTTCTTC. Encoded protein: CASSLMGANEQFF.

Many counts were recorded for this clonotype. This chain links TRBV5-5 with TRBJ2-5; 7 bases fit TRBD1. J gave up 4 bases and V 0 bases, and 3 bases lay outside the gene matches. This CDR3 spans 14 amino acids. CDR1 SGHKS and CDR2 YYEKEE come from the germline V gene (reference sequence). This chain's CDR3 is CASSLGPGGETQYF. The CDR3 DNA sequence: TGTGCCAGCAGCTTGGGGCCAGGGGGAGAGACCCAGTACTTC.

There are many counts of this clonotype. The chain employs TRBV20-1 and TRBJ1-1; D gene unclear. The CDR3 runs 10 residues. Trimming removed 3 bases at V and 4 bases at J, with 3 bases between. Germline loops: CDR1 DFQATT, CDR2 SNEGSKA (reference sequence). The CDR3, as DNA: TGCAGTGCTAGCCTCACTGAAGCTTTCTTT. Its translation is CSASLTEAFF.